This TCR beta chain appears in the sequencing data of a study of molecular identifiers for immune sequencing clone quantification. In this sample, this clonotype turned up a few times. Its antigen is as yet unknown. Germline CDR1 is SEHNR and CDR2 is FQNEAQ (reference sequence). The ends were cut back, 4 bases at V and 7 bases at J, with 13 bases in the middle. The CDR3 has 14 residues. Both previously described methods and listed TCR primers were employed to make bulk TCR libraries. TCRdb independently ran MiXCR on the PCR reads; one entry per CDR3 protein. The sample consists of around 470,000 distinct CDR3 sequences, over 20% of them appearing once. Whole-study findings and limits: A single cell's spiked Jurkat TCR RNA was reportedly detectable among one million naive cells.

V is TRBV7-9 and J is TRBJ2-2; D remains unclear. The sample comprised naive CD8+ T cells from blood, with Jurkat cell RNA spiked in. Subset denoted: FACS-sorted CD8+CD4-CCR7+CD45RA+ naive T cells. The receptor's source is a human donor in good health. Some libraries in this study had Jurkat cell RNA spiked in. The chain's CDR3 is CASSSEMVVGELFF. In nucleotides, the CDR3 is TGTGCCAGCAGCTCCGAGATGGTTGTCGGGGAGCTGTTTTTT.